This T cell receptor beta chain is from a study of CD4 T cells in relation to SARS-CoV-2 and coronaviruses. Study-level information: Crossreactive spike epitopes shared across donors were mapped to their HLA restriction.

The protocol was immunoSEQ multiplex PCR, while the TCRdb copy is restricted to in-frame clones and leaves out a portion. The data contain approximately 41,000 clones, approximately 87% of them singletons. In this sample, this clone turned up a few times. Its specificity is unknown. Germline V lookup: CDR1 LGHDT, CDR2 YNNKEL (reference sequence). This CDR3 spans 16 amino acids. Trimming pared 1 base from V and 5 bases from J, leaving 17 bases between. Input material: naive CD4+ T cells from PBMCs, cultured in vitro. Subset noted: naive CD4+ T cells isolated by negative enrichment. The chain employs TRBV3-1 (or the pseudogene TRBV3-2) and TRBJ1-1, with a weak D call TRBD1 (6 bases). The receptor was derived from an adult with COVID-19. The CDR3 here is CASSQGYREAGTEAFF. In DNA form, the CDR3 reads TGTGCCAGCAGCCAAGGATACAGGGAGGCGGGTACTGAAGCTTTCTTT.